A single sample gave rise to the 21 T cell receptor beta chains below, sequenced in a study of neoadjuvant nivolumab and ipilimumab in lung cancer. Using immunoSEQ multiplex PCR, the repertoire was profiled, and TCRdb retains in-frame clones only, with some absent. The table lists 7,000 to 9,500 clones, 75% to 90% of them singletons. This specimen consisted of tumor tissue, obtained after neoadjuvant nivolumab, alone or with ipilimumab, at or shortly before surgery. All receptors come from an adult with non-small cell lung cancer. Some clones in this sample may be carry-over from other donors' samples.

The table lists this clone with a count of one. This rearrangement joins TRBV7-9 to TRBJ2-7; 11 bases fit TRBD2. CDR1 is SEHNR and CDR2 is FQNEAQ in the germline V gene (reference sequence). The CDR3 runs to 13 residues. Trimming removed 4 bases from V and 7 bases from J; junction bases left unmatched: 3. The CDR3 DNA reads TGTGCCAGCAGCTCGGGACTAGCGGATGAGCAGTACTTC. This gives the protein CASSSGLADEQYF.

The chain carries TRBV2 and TRBJ1-1; TRBD1 aligns across 9 bases. This CDR3 spans 14 amino acids. The junction had 6 bases not matched to a gene; V was cut back by 6 bases and J by 4 bases. Germline values: CDR1 SNHLY, CDR2 FYNNEI. CDR3 coding DNA: TGTGCCAGCAGGTTGGAGACAGGGGGCACTGAAGCTTTCTTT. Its protein is CASRLETGGTEAFF.

Comment on this clone: Other DNA sequences of this sample code for an identical CDR3. The rearrangement uses TRBV7-8 and TRBJ1-5; D call uncertain. This CDR3 contains 14 residues. V was trimmed by 1 base and J by 1 base, leaving 5 bases between them. Per the germline V gene, CDR1 is SGHVS and CDR2 is FQNEAQ. CDR3 nucleotide sequence: TGTGCCAGCAGCTTAGAAGGAAGCAATCAGCCCCAGCATTTT. Its protein product is CASSLEGSNQPQHF.

V is TRBV7-2 and J is TRBJ1-1; D not certain. Germline loops: CDR1 SGHTA, CDR2 FQGNSA. Trimming removed 5 bases at V and 3 bases at J, with 10 bases between. The CDR3 is 13 amino acids. CDR3 DNA sequence: TGTGCCAGCAGCCCAAGTAGGCACACTGAAGCTTTCTTT. It encodes CASSPSRHTEAFF.

J is TRBJ2-1 and V is TRBV6-5; D unresolved. Per the germline V gene, CDR1 is MNHEY and CDR2 is SVGAGI. Trimming shortened V by 5 bases and J by 3 bases, and 14 bases separated the two germline ends. CDR3 length equals 15 residues. The CDR3 sequence is CASSTNPVGYNEQFF. CDR3 nucleotides: TGTGCCAGCAGTACCAATCCTGTAGGCTACAATGAGCAGTTCTTC.

The chain carries TRBV27 and TRBJ2-1; 7 nucleotides line up with TRBD2. CDR3 length: 13 amino acids. V lost 5 bases and J lost 7; bases outside the gene matches: 5. Germline loops: CDR1 MNHEY, CDR2 SMNVEV (reference sequence). The CDR3 nucleotides are TGTGCCAGCAGTATCTCGGGGGGTAATGAGCAGTTCTTC. Its protein product is CASSISGGNEQFF.

This clone was seen only a few times. This chain links TRBV6-5 with TRBJ1-2, with TRBD1 identical over 8 bases. Per the germline V gene, CDR1 is MNHEY and CDR2 is SVGAGI. The CDR3 contains 13 residues. Trimming at V came to 8 bases and at J to 6 bases, leaving 8 bases not matched to a gene. The CDR3 DNA follows: TGTGCCAGCCAGTTCCAGGGGGCCAATGGCTACACCTTC. Protein sequence: CASQFQGANGYTF.

The rearrangement uses TRBV6-5 and TRBJ1-1, with D possibly being TRBD1 (5 bases). The CDR3 spans 13 residues. V lost 6 bases, J lost 1 base, and 9 bases lay in between. Germline CDR1 and CDR2: MNHEY and SVGAGI. CDR3 nucleotides: TGTGCCAGCAGGCAGGGTCAGAACACTGAAGCTTTCTTT. It specifies CASRQGQNTEAFF.

The DNA of the CDR3 is TGTGCCAGCAGTCTCACCTATAGCAATCAGCCCCAGCATTTT. This translates into CASSLTYSNQPQHF. The genes are TRBV27 and TRBJ1-5; D is undetermined. Germline V gene data show CDR1 as MNHEY and CDR2 as SMNVEV (reference sequence). The germline V and J ends were trimmed by 5 bases and 0 bases, with 8 bases remaining between them. CDR3 size: 14 residues.

This clone showed up just once. This rearrangement joins TRBV30 to TRBJ1-1; weak D call: TRBD1 (5 bases). V was cut by 5 bases and J by 9 bases, with 10 bases left in between. This CDR3 has 10 amino acids. The germline V gene has CDR1 GTSNPN and CDR2 SVGIG (reference sequence). In DNA, the CDR3 is TGTGCCTGGGGGGGGATTAAAGCTTTCTTT. Its translation: CAWGGIKAFF.

J is TRBJ2-3 and V is TRBV6-1, with a tentative D call TRBD1 (8 bases). Trimming took off 6 bases at V and 2 bases at J, with 12 bases between the two ends. The germline V gene encodes CDR1 MNHNS and CDR2 SASEGT. The CDR3 consists of 14 residues. The CDR3 DNA follows: TGTGCCAGCAGCACAGGGGGGGACACAGATACGCAGTATTTT. Its translation: CASSTGGDTDTQYF.

V gene TRBV27 combines with J gene TRBJ2-7; the match to TRBD1 covers 9 bases. Germline values: CDR1 MNHEY, CDR2 SMNVEV (reference sequence). The CDR3 length is 14 residues. V was pared by 7 bases and J by 1 base, with 5 bases of the junction left unmatched. The chain's CDR3 is CASKWTGASYEQYF. The CDR3 DNA follows: TGTGCCAGCAAGTGGACAGGGGCTTCCTACGAGCAGTACTTC.

The gene calls are TRBV7-8 and TRBJ2-1; 10 bases align to TRBD2. The CDR3 contains 15 residues. Trimming at V came to 5 bases and at J to 10 bases, leaving 11 bases not matched to a gene. Germline CDR1 reads SGHVS; CDR2 reads FQNEAQ. The CDR3, as DNA: TGTGCCAGCAGCCTCAGGGCTAGCGGGAGTGCCGAGCAGTTCTTC. It yields the protein CASSLRASGSAEQFF.

V usage is TRBV6-4 and J usage is TRBJ1-5; no definite D call. The CDR3 is made up of 13 amino acids. V lost 4 bases, J lost 1 base, and 5 bases lay in between. Per germline, CDR1 MRHNA and CDR2 SNTAGT. CDR3 DNA sequence: TGTGCCAGCAGTGCCGACAGCAATCAGCCCCAGCATTTT. As protein: CASSADSNQPQHF.

The chain joins TRBV6-1 to TRBJ1-1; possibly TRBD1 for D (5 bases). The CDR3 runs 17 residues. CDR1 is MNHNS, CDR2 SASEGT, per germline. The V gene lost 2 bases and the J gene lost 3 bases, with 19 bases spanning the gap. This chain's CDR3 is CASSERGDPSGHTEAFF. For the CDR3, the DNA is TGTGCCAGCAGTGAACGGGGGGATCCATCGGGGCACACTGAAGCTTTCTTT.

Within the sample, this clone is medium-sized. V and J are TRBV5-1 and TRBJ2-7; tentatively, D is TRBD1 (6 bases). Per germline, CDR1 SGHRS and CDR2 YFSETQ. The V gene lost 3 bases and the J gene lost 2 bases, with 9 bases spanning the gap. The CDR3 covers 13 residues. CDR3 coding DNA: TGCGCCAGCAGCTGGGACAAGACCTACGAGCAGTACTTC. As protein: CASSWDKTYEQYF.

The chain combines TRBV2 with TRBJ1-1; D is uncertain. Trimming pared 2 bases from V and 0 bases from J, leaving 7 bases between. Looked up from germline, CDR1 is SNHLY and CDR2 is FYNNEI. CDR3 length: 14 residues. CDR3 sequence reads: CASSELGVNTEAFF. In DNA, the CDR3 is TGTGCCAGCAGTGAACTCGGCGTGAACACTGAAGCTTTCTTT.

This rearrangement joins TRBV15 to TRBJ2-7; 9 bases agree with TRBD2. This CDR3 region has 15 residues. Unmatched junction bases numbered 6, after V lost 4 bases and J lost 2 bases. The germline V gene encodes CDR1 LNHNV and CDR2 YYDKDF (reference sequence). The CDR3 protein is CATSTASGTAYEQYF. The CDR3 DNA reads as TGTGCCACCAGCACCGCTAGCGGGACCGCCTACGAGCAGTACTTC.

The CDR3 loop reads CASSQYEFSAVGLNEQFF. CDR3 sequence (DNA): TGCGCCAGCAGTCAATACGAGTTTAGTGCGGTCGGGCTCAATGAGCAGTTCTTC. This sequence joins TRBV4-1 and TRBJ2-1; D is ambiguous. Germline values: CDR1 MGHRA, CDR2 YSYEKL. V lost 6 bases and J lost 6, with 27 bases in between. The CDR3 consists of 18 residues.

The chain has TRBV5-1 and TRBJ2-1, with D unresolved. V lost 0 bases and J lost 8, with 15 bases in between. Per the germline V gene, CDR1 is SGHRS and CDR2 is YFSETQ. CDR3 length: 15 residues. The CDR3 here is CASSLARPGGDEQFF. In nucleotides, the CDR3 is TGCGCCAGCAGCTTGGCCAGGCCTGGTGGCGATGAGCAGTTCTTC.

This chain links TRBV18 with TRBJ1-2; 8 bases line up with TRBD1. Trimming cost V 3 bases and J 5 bases; bases outside gene matches: 8. The CDR3 totals 15 residues. Germline loops: CDR1 KGHSH, CDR2 LQKENI. Here the CDR3 DNA reads TGTGCCAGCTCACCTCCCACAGGGGGATCTTATGGCTACACCTTC. Its translation: CASSPPTGGSYGYTF.